A single sample gave rise to the 16 T cell receptor beta chains below, sequenced in a study of blood T cell repertoires in COVID-19. Using immunoSEQ multiplex PCR, the repertoire was profiled, and TCRdb retains in-frame clones only, with some absent. The sample yields 210,000 or so clones, less than 90% seen once. Sequencing was carried out using PBMCs or T cells enriched from blood (not recorded which). These receptors were obtained from a woman aged 45-60 years in a cohort exposed to, infected with or recovered from COVID-19 (not recorded which).

J is TRBJ1-3 and V is TRBV7-9; D is ambiguous. The CDR3 loop spans 12 amino acids. The V end lost 4 bases, the J end lost 3 bases, and 4 bases lay between the germline ends. Looked up from germline, CDR1 is SEHNR and CDR2 is FQNEAQ (reference sequence). The CDR3 spells CASSSNGNTIYF. The DNA for the CDR3 is TGTGCCAGCAGCTCCAATGGAAACACCATATATTTT.

The chain joins TRBV14 to TRBJ2-7, with D possibly TRBD2 on 6 matching bases. Germline V gene lookup returns CDR1 SGHDN and CDR2 FVKESK. V shed 4 bases and J shed 1 base, with 11 bases lying between them. This CDR3 is built from 14 residues. CDR3 sequence (DNA): TGTGCCAGCAGCCCGTGGACTACTTCCTACGAGCAGTACTTC. Encoded protein: CASSPWTTSYEQYF. Full variable domain (rest looked up from reference TRBV14 and TRBJ2-7): EAGVTQFPSHSVIEKGQTVTLRCDPISGHDNLYWYRRVMGKEIKFLLHFVKESKQDESGMPNNRFLAERTGGTYSTLKVQPAELEDSGVYFCASSPWTTSYEQYFGPGTRLTVT.

This sequence joins TRBV27 and TRBJ1-4; no clear D. Between the trimmed V and J ends, which lost 0 bases and 3 bases, there was a span of 8 bases. The CDR3 is made up of 15 amino acids. Germline CDR1 MNHEY, CDR2 SMNVEV (reference sequence). The CDR3: CASSLSWTANEKLFF. CDR3 in DNA: TGTGCCAGCAGTTTATCGTGGACTGCTAATGAAAAACTGTTTTTT.

This rearrangement joins TRBV5-5 to TRBJ1-2, with D maybe TRBD1 (5 bases). V gave up 4 bases and J gave up 4 bases, with 14 bases separating them. The CDR3 loop spans 14 amino acids. Germline V gene sequence: CDR1 SGHKS, CDR2 YYEKEE (reference sequence). The CDR3 reads CASSPPGGAYGYTF. DNA of the CDR3: TGTGCCAGCAGCCCCCCGGGGGGAGCCTATGGCTACACCTTC.

The rearrangement joins TRBV6-5 to TRBJ1-1; D not certain. There are 14 residues in the CDR3. Trimming pared 4 bases from V and 4 bases from J, leaving 13 bases between. The germline gives CDR1 MNHEY, CDR2 SVGAGI. The CDR3: CASSSGRLATEAFF. DNA of the CDR3: TGTGCCAGCAGTTCTGGGCGCTTGGCCACTGAAGCTTTCTTT.

V and J are TRBV5-1 and TRBJ2-7, with unresolved D. Germline-derived CDR1 and CDR2 are SGHRS and YFSETQ. The V and J ends lost 0 bases and 6 bases respectively, with 16 bases between them. The CDR3 contains 15 residues. CDR3 residues: CASSLVRGPGREQYF. The DNA for the CDR3 is TGCGCCAGCAGCTTGGTACGTGGGCCCGGTCGCGAGCAGTACTTC.

The V and J genes are TRBV6-4 and TRBJ1-6; 7 bases agree with TRBD1. The V gene end was trimmed by 0 bases and the J gene end by 11 bases; junction bases not matched to a gene: 22. The CDR3 is 20 residues long. The germline V gene has CDR1 MRHNA and CDR2 SNTAGT. CDR3 DNA sequence: TGTGCCAGCAGTGACTCCACCAACTACTTAGAGGGGGCGCGACCCACACCCCTCCACTTT. Residues: CASSDSTNYLEGARPTPLHF.

The CDR3: CASSGTGFNGYTF. The CDR3 nucleotides are TGTGCCAGCAGTGGGACAGGGTTTAATGGCTACACCTTC. This chain links TRBV2 with TRBJ1-2, with 8 bases lining up with TRBD1. Losses at the gene ends were 4 bases for V and 6 bases for J; bases not matched to a gene: 4. Germline values: CDR1 SNHLY, CDR2 FYNNEI. This CDR3 region has 13 residues.

This chain connects TRBV7-9 to TRBJ1-4, with 7 bases aligning to TRBD1. Germline V gene data show CDR1 as SEHNR and CDR2 as FQNEAQ (reference sequence). This CDR3 spans 12 amino acids. Germline trimming cut 1 base from V and 13 bases from J; bases unmatched to any gene: 3. Here the CDR3 reads CASSLGDRALFF. The CDR3 DNA is TGTGCCAGCAGCTTAGGTGACAGGGCACTGTTTTTT. The whole variable domain, remainder taken from reference TRBV7-9 and TRBJ1-4, is DTGVSQNPRHKITKRGQNVTFRCDPISEHNRLYWYRQTLGQGPEFLTYFQNEAQLEKSRLLSDRFSAERPKGSFSTLEIQRTEQGDSAMYLCASSLGDRALFFGSGTQLSVL.

This chain's CDR3 is CASSFSRVSGNTIYF. The CDR3 nucleotides are TGTGCCAGCAGCTTTTCTCGGGTCTCTGGAAACACCATATATTTT. This chain connects TRBV7-9 to TRBJ1-3; D gene ambiguous. Trimming shortened V by 3 bases and J by 0 bases, and 9 bases separated the two germline ends. Germline V gene lookup returns CDR1 SEHNR and CDR2 FQNEAQ (reference sequence). The CDR3 has 15 residues.

The rearrangement links TRBV3-1 (or the pseudogene TRBV3-2) to TRBJ2-4; D perhaps matches TRBD2 (6 bases). CDR3 length: 15 residues. CDR1 is LGHDT and CDR2 is YNNKEL in the germline V gene (reference sequence). Trimming removed 2 bases from V and 4 bases from J, with 12 bases in between. The chain's CDR3 is CASSQTGEIKNIQYF. CDR3 bases: TGTGCCAGCAGCCAAACGGGGGAGATTAAAAACATTCAGTACTTC.

CDR3 in DNA: TGTGCCATCAGTGTCGGGGGGAGTAACGGGGAGCTGTTTTTT. It is translated as CAISVGGSNGELFF. V is TRBV10-3 and J is TRBJ2-2; 7 bases line up with TRBD2. CDR1 is ENHRY and CDR2 is SYGVKD in the germline V gene. The CDR3 sequence is 14 residues long. The ends lost 4 bases at V and 7 bases at J; junction bases unmatched: 6.

The chain uses TRBV12-3 or TRBV12-4 and TRBJ1-5; D unclear. This CDR3 is built from 12 residues. V was pared by 5 bases and J by 9 bases, with 11 bases between. The CDR3 here is CASSPLGRPQHF. CDR3 nucleotides: TGTGCCAGCAGTCCCCTAGGTCGGCCCCAGCATTTT.

The chain carries TRBV9 and TRBJ1-4; D is perhaps TRBD1 (5 bases). Trimming took 4 bases from V and 7 from J, leaving 17 bases between them. Looked up from germline, CDR1 is SGDLS and CDR2 is YYNGEE. This CDR3 is built from 15 residues. As DNA, the CDR3 is TGTGCCAGCAGCCCCCTGGGGCATTCGTTTGAAAAACTGTTTTTT. Its protein product is CASSPLGHSFEKLFF.

J is TRBJ2-2 and V is TRBV7-8, with 7 bases aligning to TRBD1. Germline CDR1 reads SGHVS; CDR2 reads FQNEAQ. The V segment lost 4 bases and the J segment 1 base; nucleotides outside the gene matches: 3. This CDR3 region has 15 residues. The CDR3 protein is CASSSRTGNTGELFF. As DNA, the CDR3 is TGTGCCAGCAGCTCCCGGACAGGGAACACCGGGGAGCTGTTTTTT.

The rearrangement joins TRBV30 to TRBJ1-4; no definite D call. CDR3 length: 14 amino acids. Germline values: CDR1 GTSNPN, CDR2 SVGIG (reference sequence). Trimming stripped 3 bases from V and 3 bases from J, with 11 bases between. The CDR3 spells CAWRGGMSNEKLFF. CDR3 sequence (DNA): TGTGCCTGGAGGGGAGGGATGTCTAATGAAAAACTGTTTTTT.